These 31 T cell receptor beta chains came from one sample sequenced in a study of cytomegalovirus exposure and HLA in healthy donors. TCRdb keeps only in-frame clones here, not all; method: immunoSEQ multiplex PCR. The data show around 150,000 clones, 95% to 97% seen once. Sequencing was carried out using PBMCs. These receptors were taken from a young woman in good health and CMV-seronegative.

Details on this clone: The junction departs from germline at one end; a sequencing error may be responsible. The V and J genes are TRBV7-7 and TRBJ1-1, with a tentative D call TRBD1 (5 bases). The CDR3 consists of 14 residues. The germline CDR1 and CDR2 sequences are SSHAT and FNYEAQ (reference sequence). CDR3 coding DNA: TGTGCTAGCAGCAGACAGTATGGGGACACTGAAGCTTTCTTT. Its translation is CASSRQYGDTEAFF.

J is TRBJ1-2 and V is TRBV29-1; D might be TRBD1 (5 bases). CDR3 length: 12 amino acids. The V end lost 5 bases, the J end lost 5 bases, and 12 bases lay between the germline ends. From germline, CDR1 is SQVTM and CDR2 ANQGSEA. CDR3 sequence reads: CSVLGVGYGYTF. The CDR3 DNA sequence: TGCAGCGTTCTAGGGGTTGGTTATGGCTACACCTTC.

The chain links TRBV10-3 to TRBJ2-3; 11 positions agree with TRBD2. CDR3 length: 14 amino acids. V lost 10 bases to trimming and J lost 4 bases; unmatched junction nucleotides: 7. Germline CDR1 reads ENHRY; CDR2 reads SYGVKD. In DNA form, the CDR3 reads TGTGCCACATTAGCGGGGGGGTCCCCAGATACGCAGTATTTT. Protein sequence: CATLAGGSPDTQYF.

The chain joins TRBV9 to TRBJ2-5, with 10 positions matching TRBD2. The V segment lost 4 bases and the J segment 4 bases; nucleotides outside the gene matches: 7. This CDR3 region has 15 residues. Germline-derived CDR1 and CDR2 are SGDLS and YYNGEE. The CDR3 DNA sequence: TGTGCCAGCAGCCGTATAGCGGGGGGAGCAGAGACCCAGTACTTC. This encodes CASSRIAGGAETQYF.

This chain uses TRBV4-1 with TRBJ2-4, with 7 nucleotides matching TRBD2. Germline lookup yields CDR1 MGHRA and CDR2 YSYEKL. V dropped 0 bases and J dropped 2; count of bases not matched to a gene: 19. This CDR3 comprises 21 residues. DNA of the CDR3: TGCGCCAGCAGCCAAGATCCTCTATGGGGGGGGACGGACTTATCCAAAAACATTCAGTACTTC. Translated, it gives CASSQDPLWGGTDLSKNIQYF.

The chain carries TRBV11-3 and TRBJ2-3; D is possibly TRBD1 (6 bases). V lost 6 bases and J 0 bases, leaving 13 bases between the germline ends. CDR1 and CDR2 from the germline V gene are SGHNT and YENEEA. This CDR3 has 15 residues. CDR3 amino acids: CASSFTGSSTDTQYF. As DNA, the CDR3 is TGTGCCAGCAGTTTTACAGGGTCCAGCACAGATACGCAGTATTTT.

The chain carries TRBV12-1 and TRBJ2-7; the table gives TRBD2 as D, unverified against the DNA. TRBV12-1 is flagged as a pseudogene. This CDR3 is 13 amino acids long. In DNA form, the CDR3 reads TGTGCCAGCGGGCTAGCGGCTTCCTACGAGCAGTACTTC. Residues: CASGLAASYEQYF.

CDR3 DNA sequence: TGTGCCAGCAGTGAAGGGGCAGCCAACTATGGCTACACCTTC. The encoded protein is CASSEGAANYGYTF. The chain recombines TRBV6-1 with TRBJ1-2; no clear D gene. The CDR3 is 14 residues long. Germline CDR1 MNHNS, CDR2 SASEGT. V shed 1 base and J shed 2 bases, with 8 bases lying between them.

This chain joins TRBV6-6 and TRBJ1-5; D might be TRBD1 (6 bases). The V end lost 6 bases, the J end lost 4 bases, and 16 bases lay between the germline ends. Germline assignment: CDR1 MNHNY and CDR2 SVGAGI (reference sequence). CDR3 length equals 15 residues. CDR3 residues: CASSSTGLPNQPQHF. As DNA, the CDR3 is TGTGCCAGCAGCTCCACAGGGCTACCTAATCAGCCCCAGCATTTT.

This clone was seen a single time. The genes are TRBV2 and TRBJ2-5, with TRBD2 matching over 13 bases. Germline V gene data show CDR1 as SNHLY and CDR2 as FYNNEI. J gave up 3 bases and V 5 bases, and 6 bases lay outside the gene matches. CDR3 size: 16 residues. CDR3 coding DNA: TGTGCCAGCAGTACCACTAGCGGGGGGGCCGAAGAGACCCAGTACTTC. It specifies CASSTTSGGAEETQYF.

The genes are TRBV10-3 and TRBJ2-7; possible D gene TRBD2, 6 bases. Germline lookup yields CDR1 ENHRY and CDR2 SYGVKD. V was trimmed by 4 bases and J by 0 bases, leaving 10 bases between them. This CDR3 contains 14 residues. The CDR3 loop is CAISVGEDSYEQYF. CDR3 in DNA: TGTGCCATCAGTGTTGGGGAGGACTCCTACGAGCAGTACTTC.

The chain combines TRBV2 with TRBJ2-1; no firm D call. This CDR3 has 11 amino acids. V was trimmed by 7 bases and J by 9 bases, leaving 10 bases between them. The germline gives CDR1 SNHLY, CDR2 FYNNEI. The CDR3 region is CASIFAVEQFF. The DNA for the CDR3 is TGTGCCAGCATCTTCGCAGTTGAGCAGTTCTTC. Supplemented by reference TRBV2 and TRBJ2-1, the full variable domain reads EPEVTQTPSHQVTQMGQEVILRCVPISNHLYFYWYRQILGQKVEFLVSFYNNEISEKSEIFDDQFSVERPDGSNFTLKIRSTKLEDSAMYFCASIFAVEQFFGPGTRLTVL.

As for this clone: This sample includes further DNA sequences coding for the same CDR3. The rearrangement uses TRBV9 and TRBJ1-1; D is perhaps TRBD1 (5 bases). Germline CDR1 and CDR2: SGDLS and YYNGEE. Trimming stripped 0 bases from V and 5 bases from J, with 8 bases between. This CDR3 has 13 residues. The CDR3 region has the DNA TGTGCCAGCAGCGTAGATCGGGGGACTGAAGCTTTCTTT. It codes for CASSVDRGTEAFF.

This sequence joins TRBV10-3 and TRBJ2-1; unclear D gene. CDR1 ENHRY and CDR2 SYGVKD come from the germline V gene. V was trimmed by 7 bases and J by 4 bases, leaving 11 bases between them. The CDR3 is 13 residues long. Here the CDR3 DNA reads TGTGCCATCATGATCGACTCTTACAATGAGCAGTTCTTC. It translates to CAIMIDSYNEQFF.

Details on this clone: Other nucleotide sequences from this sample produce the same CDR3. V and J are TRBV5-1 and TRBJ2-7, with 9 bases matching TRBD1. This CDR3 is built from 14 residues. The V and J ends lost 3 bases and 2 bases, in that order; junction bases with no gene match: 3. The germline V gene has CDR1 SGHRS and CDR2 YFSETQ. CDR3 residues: CASSSRTGAYEQYF. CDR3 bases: TGCGCCAGCAGCTCAAGGACAGGGGCCTACGAGCAGTACTTC.

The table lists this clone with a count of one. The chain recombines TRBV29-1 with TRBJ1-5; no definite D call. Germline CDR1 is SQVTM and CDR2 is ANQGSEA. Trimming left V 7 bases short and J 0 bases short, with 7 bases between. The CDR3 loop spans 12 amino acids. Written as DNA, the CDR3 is TGCAGCGCGGGAAATAGCAATCAGCCCCAGCATTTT. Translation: CSAGNSNQPQHF.

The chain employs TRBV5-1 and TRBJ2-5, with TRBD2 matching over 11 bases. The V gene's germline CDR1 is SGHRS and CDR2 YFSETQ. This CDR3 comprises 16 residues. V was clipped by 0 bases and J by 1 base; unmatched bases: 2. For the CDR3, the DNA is TGCGCCAGCAGCTTGGAACTAGCGGGGGCCCAAGAGACCCAGTACTTC. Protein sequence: CASSLELAGAQETQYF.

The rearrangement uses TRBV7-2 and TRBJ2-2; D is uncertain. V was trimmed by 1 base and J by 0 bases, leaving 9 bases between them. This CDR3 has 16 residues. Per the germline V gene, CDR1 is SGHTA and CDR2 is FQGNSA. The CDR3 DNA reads TGTGCCAGCAGCTTAGTTATCTCAGCGAACACCGGGGAGCTGTTTTTT. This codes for CASSLVISANTGELFF.

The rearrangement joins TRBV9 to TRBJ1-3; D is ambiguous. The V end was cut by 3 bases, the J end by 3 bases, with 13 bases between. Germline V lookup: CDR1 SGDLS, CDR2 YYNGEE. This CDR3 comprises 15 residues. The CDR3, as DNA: TGTGCCAGCAGCGGTGGCCGTGGGCTTGGAAACACCATATATTTT. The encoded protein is CASSGGRGLGNTIYF.

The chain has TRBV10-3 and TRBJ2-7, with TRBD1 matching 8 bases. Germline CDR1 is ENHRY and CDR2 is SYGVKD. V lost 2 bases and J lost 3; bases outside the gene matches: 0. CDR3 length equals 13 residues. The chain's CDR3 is CAISEGTGYEQYF. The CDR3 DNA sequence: TGTGCCATCAGTGAGGGGACAGGCTACGAGCAGTACTTC.

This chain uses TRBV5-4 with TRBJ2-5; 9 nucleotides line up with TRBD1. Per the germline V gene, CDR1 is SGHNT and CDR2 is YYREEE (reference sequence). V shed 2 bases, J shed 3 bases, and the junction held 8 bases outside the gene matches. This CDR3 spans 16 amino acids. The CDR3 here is CASSLSLGQGEETQYF. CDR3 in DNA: TGTGCCAGCAGCTTATCTTTGGGACAGGGAGAAGAGACCCAGTACTTC.

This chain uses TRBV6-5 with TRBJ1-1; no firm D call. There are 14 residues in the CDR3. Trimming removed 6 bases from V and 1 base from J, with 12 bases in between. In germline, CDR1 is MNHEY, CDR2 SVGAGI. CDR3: CASSSPTGNTEAFF. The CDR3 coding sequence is TGTGCCAGCAGCTCCCCCACTGGGAACACTGAAGCTTTCTTT.

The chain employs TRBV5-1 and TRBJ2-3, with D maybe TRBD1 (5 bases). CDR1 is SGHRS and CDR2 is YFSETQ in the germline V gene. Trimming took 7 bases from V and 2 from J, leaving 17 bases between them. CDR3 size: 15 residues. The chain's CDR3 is CASGSLGQHTDTQYF. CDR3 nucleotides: TGCGCCAGCGGGTCGTTAGGACAACACACAGATACGCAGTATTTT. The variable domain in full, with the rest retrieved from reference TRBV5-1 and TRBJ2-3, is KAGVTQTPRYLIKTRGQQVTLSCSPISGHRSVSWYQQTPGQGLQFLFEYFSETQRNKGNFPGRFSGRQFSNSRSEMNVSTLELGDSALYLCASGSLGQHTDTQYFGPGTRLTVL.

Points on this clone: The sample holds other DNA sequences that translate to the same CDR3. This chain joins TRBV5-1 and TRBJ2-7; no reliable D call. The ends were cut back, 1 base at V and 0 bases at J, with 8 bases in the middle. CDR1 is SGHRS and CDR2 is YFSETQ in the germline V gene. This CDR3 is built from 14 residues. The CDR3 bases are TGCGCCAGCAGCTTGAGCCCAGGCTCCTACGAGCAGTACTTC. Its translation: CASSLSPGSYEQYF.

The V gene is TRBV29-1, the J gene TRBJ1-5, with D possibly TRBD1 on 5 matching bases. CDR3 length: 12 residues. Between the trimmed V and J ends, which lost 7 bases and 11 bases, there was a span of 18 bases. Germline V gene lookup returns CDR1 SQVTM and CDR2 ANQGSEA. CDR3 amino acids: CSASGAGKSQHF. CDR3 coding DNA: TGCAGCGCCTCCGGGGCGGGGAAATCCCAGCATTTT.

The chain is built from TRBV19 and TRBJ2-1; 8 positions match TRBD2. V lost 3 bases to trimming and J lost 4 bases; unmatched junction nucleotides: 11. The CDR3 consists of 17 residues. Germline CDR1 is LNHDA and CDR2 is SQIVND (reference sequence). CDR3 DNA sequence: TGTGCCAGTAGTATTCCCCGGGGGGGTGGTTCATACAATGAGCAGTTCTTC. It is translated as CASSIPRGGGSYNEQFF. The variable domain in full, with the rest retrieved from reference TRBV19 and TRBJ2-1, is DGGITQSPKYLFRKEGQNVTLSCEQNLNHDAMYWYRQDPGQGLRLIYYSQIVNDFQKGDIAEGYSVSREKKESFPLTVTSAQKNPTAFYLCASSIPRGGGSYNEQFFGPGTRLTVL.

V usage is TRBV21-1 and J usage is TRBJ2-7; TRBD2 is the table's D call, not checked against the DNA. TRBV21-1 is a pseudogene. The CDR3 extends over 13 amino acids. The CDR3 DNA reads TGTGCCAGCAGCAAAACCCAACCTAGCGAGCAGTACTTC. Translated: CASSKTQPSEQYF.

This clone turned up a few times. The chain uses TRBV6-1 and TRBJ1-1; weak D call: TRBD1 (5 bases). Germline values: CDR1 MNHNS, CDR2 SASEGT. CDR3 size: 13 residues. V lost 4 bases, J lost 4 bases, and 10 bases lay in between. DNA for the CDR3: TGTGCCAGCAGTGGTTTAGGGGTCACTGAAGCTTTCTTT. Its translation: CASSGLGVTEAFF.

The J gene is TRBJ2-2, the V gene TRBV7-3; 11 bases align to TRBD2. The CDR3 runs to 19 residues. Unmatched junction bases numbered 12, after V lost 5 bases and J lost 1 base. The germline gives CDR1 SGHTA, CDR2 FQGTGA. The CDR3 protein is CASSRKLAGATQNTGELFF. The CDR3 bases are TGTGCCAGCAGCCGAAAACTAGCGGGGGCCACACAGAACACCGGGGAGCTGTTTTTT. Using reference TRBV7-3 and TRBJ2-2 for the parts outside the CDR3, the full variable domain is GAGVSQTPSNKVTEKGKYVELRCDPISGHTALYWYRQSLGQGPEFLIYFQGTGAADDSGLPNDRFFAVRPEGSVSTLKIQRTERGDSAVYLCASSRKLAGATQNTGELFFGEGSRLTVL.

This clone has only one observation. CDR3 DNA: TGTGCCAGCAGTGCGGATAGCGGTTCCTACGAGCAGTACTTC. Translated, it gives CASSADSGSYEQYF. The chain links TRBV6-4 to TRBJ2-7; D is possibly TRBD2 (6 bases). This CDR3 comprises 14 residues. V shed 4 bases and J shed 1 base, with 11 bases lying between them. Germline-derived CDR1 and CDR2 are MRHNA and SNTAGT.

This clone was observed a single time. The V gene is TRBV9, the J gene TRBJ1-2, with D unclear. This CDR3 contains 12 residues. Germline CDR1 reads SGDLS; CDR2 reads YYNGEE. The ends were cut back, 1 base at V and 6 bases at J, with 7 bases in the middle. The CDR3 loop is CASSVTTDGYTF. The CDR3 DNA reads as TGTGCCAGCAGCGTAACGACTGATGGCTACACCTTC. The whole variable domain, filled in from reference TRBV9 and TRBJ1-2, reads DSGVTQTPKHLITATGQRVTLRCSPRSGDLSVYWYQQSLDQGLQFLIQYYNGEERAKGNILERFSAQQFPDLHSELNLSSLELGDSALYFCASSVTTDGYTFGSGTRLTVV.